This T cell receptor (beta chain) was identified during a study of T cells in Graves' hyperthyroidism and ophthalmopathy. The CDR3 is 9 amino acids. Germline V gene sequence: CDR1 SGDLS, CDR2 YYNGEE. The V gene lost 0 bases and the J gene lost 12 bases, with 0 bases spanning the gap. Using RNA transcripts as the source, TCR beta CDR3 regions were amplified. TCR CDR3 regions were first amplified by RT-PCR with HTBI primers. Each CDR3 protein is one row after TCRdb ran MiXCR on the multiplex PCR reads. Seen here are roughly 510,000 distinct CDR3 sequences, approximately 49% observed once, and the top ten hold about 45%.

The sequenced material came from peripheral blood or thyroid tissue (not recorded which). This TCR was recovered from an adult woman with Graves' disease, either hyperthyroidism or ophthalmopathy (not recorded which). V usage is TRBV9 and J usage is TRBJ1-4; no firm D call. CDR3 residues: CASSVELFF. The CDR3 region has the DNA TGTGCCAGCAGCGTAGAACTGTTTTTT.